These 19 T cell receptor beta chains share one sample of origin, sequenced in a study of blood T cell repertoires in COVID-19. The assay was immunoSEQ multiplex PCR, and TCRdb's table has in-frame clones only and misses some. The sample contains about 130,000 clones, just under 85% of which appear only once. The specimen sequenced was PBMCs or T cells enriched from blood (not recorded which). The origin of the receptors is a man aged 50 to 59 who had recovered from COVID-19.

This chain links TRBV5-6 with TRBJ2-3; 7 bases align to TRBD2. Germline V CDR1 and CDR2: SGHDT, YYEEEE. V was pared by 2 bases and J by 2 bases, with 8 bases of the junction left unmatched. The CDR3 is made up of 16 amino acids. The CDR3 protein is CASSFMRGKVTDTQYF. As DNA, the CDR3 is TGTGCCAGCAGCTTCATGCGGGGGAAAGTCACAGATACGCAGTATTTT.

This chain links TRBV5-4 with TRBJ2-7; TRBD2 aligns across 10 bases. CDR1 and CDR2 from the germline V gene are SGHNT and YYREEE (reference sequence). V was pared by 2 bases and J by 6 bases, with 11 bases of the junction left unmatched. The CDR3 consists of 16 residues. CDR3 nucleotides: TGTGCCAGCAGCTTACTGAAGCGGGGGGGCCGAACCGAGCAGTACTTC. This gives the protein CASSLLKRGGRTEQYF.

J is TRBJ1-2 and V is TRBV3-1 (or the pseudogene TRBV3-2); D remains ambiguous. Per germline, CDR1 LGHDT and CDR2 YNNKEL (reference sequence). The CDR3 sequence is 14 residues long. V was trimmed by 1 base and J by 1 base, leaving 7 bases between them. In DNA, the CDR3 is TGTGCCAGCAGCCAAGCGGGGATTAACTATGGCTACACCTTC. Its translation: CASSQAGINYGYTF.

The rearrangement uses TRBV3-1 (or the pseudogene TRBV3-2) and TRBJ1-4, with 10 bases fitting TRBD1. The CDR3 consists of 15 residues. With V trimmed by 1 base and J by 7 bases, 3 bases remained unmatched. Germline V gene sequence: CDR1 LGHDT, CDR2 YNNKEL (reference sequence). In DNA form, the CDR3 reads TGTGCCAGCAGCCAAGGGACAGGGGGAAGTGAAAAACTGTTTTTT. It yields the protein CASSQGTGGSEKLFF.

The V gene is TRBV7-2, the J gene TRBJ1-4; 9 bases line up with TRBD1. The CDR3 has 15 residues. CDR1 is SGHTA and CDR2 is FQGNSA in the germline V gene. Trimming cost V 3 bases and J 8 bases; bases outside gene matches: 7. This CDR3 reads CASSFYRGQGEKLFF. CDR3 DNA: TGTGCCAGCAGCTTTTACAGGGGGCAAGGAGAAAAACTGTTTTTT.

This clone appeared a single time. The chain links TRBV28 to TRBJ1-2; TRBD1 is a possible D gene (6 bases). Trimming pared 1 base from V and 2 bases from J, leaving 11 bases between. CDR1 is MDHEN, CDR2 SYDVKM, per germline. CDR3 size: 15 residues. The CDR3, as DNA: TGTGCCAGCAGTTTATCGGAAACAGGGAACTATGGCTACACCTTC. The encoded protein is CASSLSETGNYGYTF.

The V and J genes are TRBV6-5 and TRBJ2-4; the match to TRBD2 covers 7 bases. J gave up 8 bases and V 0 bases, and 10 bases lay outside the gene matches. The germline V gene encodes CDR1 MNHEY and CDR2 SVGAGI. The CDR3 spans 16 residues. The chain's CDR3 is CASSYSSGTKRDIQYF. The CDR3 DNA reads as TGTGCCAGCAGTTACTCCTCCGGGACTAAACGCGACATTCAGTACTTC.

The CDR3 spells CASSQERARGVTGELFF. Here the CDR3 DNA reads TGCGCCAGCAGCCAAGAACGGGCGCGGGGCGTCACCGGGGAGCTGTTTTTT. The rearrangement uses TRBV4-3 and TRBJ2-2; possible D gene TRBD2, 6 bases. Germline V gene lookup returns CDR1 LGHNA and CDR2 YSLEER. This CDR3 has 17 amino acids. V was shortened by 0 bases and J by 4 bases, with 15 bases between the two germline ends.

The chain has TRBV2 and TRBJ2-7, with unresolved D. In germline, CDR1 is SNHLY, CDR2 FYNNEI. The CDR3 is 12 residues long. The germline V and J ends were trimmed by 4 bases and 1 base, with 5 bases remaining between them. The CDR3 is CASSVESYEQYF. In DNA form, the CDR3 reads TGTGCCAGCAGTGTTGAGTCCTACGAGCAGTACTTC.

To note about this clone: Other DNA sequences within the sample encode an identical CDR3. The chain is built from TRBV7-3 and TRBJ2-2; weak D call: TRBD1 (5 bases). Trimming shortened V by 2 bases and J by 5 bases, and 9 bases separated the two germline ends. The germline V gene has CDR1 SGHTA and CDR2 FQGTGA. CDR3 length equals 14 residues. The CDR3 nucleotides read TGTGCCAGCAGCTTATATCAGGGTACCGGGGAGCTGTTTTTT. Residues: CASSLYQGTGELFF.

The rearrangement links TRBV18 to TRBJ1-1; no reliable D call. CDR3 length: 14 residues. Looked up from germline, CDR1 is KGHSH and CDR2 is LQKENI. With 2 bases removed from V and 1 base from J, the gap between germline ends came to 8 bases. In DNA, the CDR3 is TGTGCCAGCTCACCAATCGGTCGGAACACTGAAGCTTTCTTT. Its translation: CASSPIGRNTEAFF. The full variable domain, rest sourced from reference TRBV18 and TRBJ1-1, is NAGVMQNPRHLVRRRGQEARLRCSPMKGHSHVYWYRQLPEEGLKFMVYLQKENIIDESGMPKERFSAEFPKEGPSILRIQQVVRGDSAAYFCASSPIGRNTEAFFGQGTRLTVV.

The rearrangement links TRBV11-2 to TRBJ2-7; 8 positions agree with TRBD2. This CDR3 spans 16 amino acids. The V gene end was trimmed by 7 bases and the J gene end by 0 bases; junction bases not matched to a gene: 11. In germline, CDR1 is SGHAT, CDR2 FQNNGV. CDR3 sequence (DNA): TGTGCCAGCAATCGGGGGACTAGTAGTATCTCCTACGAGCAGTACTTC. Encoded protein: CASNRGTSSISYEQYF.

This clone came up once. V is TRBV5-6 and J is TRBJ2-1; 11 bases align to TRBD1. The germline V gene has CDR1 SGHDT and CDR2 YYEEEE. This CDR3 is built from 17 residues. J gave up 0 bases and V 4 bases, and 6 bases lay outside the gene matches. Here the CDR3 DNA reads TGTGCCAGCAGCAACTACGGGACAGGGGGCTCCTACAATGAGCAGTTCTTC. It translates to CASSNYGTGGSYNEQFF.

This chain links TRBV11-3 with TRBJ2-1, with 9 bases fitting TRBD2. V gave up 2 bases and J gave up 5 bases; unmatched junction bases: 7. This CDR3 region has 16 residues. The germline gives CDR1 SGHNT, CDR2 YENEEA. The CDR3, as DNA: TGTGCCAGCAGCTTATCTTTAGCGGGGGCACACAATGAGCAGTTCTTC. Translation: CASSLSLAGAHNEQFF.

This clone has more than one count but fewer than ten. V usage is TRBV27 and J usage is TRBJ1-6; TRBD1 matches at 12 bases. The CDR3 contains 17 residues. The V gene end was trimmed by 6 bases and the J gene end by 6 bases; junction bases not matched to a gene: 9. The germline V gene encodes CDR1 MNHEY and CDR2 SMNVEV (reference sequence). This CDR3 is CASRAPGQGAPNSPLHF. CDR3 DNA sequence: TGTGCCAGCAGGGCCCCGGGACAGGGGGCCCCTAATTCACCCCTCCACTTT.

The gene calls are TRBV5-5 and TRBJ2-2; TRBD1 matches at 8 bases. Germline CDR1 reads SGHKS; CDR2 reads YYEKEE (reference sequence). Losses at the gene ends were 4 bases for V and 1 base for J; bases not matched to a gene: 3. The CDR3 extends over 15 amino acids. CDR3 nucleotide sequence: TGTGCCAGCAGCCAAGGGACAGGGAACACCGGGGAGCTGTTTTTT. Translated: CASSQGTGNTGELFF.

CDR3 sequence: CASSLTPGGRTEAFF. The CDR3 nucleotides are TGTGCCAGCAGCTTAACCCCGGGAGGAAGGACTGAAGCTTTCTTT. The chain couples TRBV13 to TRBJ1-1; D is unclear. Germline values: CDR1 PRHDT, CDR2 FYEKMQ (reference sequence). This CDR3 region has 15 residues. The ends were cut back, 2 bases at V and 5 bases at J, with 15 bases in the middle.

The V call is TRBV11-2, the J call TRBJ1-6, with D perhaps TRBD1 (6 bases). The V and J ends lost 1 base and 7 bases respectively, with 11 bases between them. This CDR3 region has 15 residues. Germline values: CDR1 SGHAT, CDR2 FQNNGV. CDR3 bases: TGTGCCAGCAGCTTAGGGCTACAGGGCAATTCACCCCTCCACTTT. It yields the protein CASSLGLQGNSPLHF.

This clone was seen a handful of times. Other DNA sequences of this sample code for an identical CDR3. CDR3 in amino acids: CASSLAGMNTEAFF. The CDR3 DNA reads TGCGCCAGCAGCTTGGCGGGAATGAACACTGAAGCTTTCTTT. The chain is built from TRBV5-1 and TRBJ1-1; no definite D call. Germline-derived CDR1 and CDR2 are SGHRS and YFSETQ. V lost 0 bases to trimming and J lost 0 bases, with 6 bases between them. This CDR3 has 14 residues.